This entry lists 32 T cell receptor beta chains sequenced from one sample in a study of response to subunit inactivated influenza vaccine. TCRdb independently ran MiXCR on the RT-PCR reads; one entry per CDR3 protein. The table has about 570,000 distinct CDR3 sequences, about 11% seen once. These data also featured in a second study, about T cells expressing NK-cell markers. This second report adds: The authors generated TCR beta cDNA through 5'RACE template switching with UMIs.

The sequencing here drew on PBMCs from blood, taken on the day of vaccination. These receptors were obtained from a man aged 50 or older who received an inactivated influenza vaccine.

CDR3 DNA sequence: TGCAGCGTTGACCGCCTACCGGGACTAGAAGGCAATGAGCAGTTCTTC. Protein: CSVDRLPGLEGNEQFF. The rearrangement uses TRBV29-1 and TRBJ2-1; 8 bases map to TRBD2. The CDR3 is 16 amino acids. Germline loops: CDR1 SQVTM, CDR2 ANQGSEA. V shed 3 bases, J shed 6 bases, and the junction held 13 bases outside the gene matches.

Many counts were recorded for this clonotype. This chain connects TRBV11-2 to TRBJ1-4, with D uncertain. V was shortened by 0 bases and J by 6 bases, with 11 bases between the two germline ends. The length of the CDR3 is 15 residues. Germline V gene lookup returns CDR1 SGHAT and CDR2 FQNNGV. CDR3 loop: CASSLDSLTYEKLFF. The CDR3 DNA follows: TGTGCCAGCAGCTTAGACTCCCTTACCTATGAAAAACTGTTTTTT.

The chain carries TRBV5-1 and TRBJ2-5, with D possibly TRBD2 on 5 matching bases. Trimming removed 3 bases from V and 4 bases from J, with 16 bases in between. The CDR3 has 15 amino acids. Germline V CDR1 and CDR2: SGHRS, YFSETQ. The CDR3 DNA follows: TGCGCCAGCAGCTCCCGAGGGCAAGGAGGAGAGACCCAGTACTTC. This gives the protein CASSSRGQGGETQYF.

This clonotype was seen many times. This chain uses TRBV6-1 with TRBJ2-3; 8 positions agree with TRBD2. J lost 0 bases, V lost 8 bases, and 13 bases had no gene match. The CDR3 runs 17 residues. Germline loops: CDR1 MNHNS, CDR2 SASEGT. The CDR3 is CASLVLASGLSTDTQYF. The CDR3 DNA sequence: TGTGCCAGCCTGGTTTTAGCTAGCGGGCTTAGCACAGATACGCAGTATTTT.

The CDR3 loop reads CASSWAGGGTGELFF. In nucleotides, the CDR3 is TGTGCCAGCAGCTGGGCAGGGGGCGGCACCGGGGAGCTGTTTTTT. The chain couples TRBV11-1 to TRBJ2-2; 8 nucleotides match TRBD1. Germline-derived CDR1 and CDR2 are SGHAT and FQDESV (reference sequence). The CDR3 runs to 15 residues. V gave up 4 bases and J gave up 4 bases; unmatched junction bases: 5.

This clonotype was seen more than once but under ten times. The V and J genes are TRBV4-3 and TRBJ2-3, with D tentatively TRBD1 (6 bases). Trimming shortened V by 3 bases and J by 6 bases, and 22 bases separated the two germline ends. Per germline, CDR1 LGHNA and CDR2 YSLEER. CDR3 length equals 17 residues. For the CDR3, the DNA is TGCGCCAGCAGCCAGAACAAGGACAGATCGGGCCTGGATACGCAGTATTTT. This codes for CASSQNKDRSGLDTQYF.

The table lists this clonotype with a few counts. The chain has TRBV28 and TRBJ2-1; TRBD2 agrees at 10 bases. V dropped 3 bases and J dropped 14; count of bases not matched to a gene: 7. The germline gives CDR1 MDHEN, CDR2 SYDVKM. The length of the CDR3 is 13 residues. CDR3 residues: CASSFTSGGAKFF. The CDR3 DNA sequence: TGTGCCAGCAGTTTTACCAGCGGGGGGGCCAAGTTCTTC.

This clonotype was picked up many times. The chain couples TRBV9 to TRBJ2-3; D gene uncertain. Per germline, CDR1 SGDLS and CDR2 YYNGEE. V dropped 3 bases and J dropped 0 bases, with 5 bases sitting between them. This CDR3 is built from 13 residues. The CDR3 here is CASSASSTDTQYF. The CDR3, as DNA: TGTGCCAGCAGCGCGAGTAGCACAGATACGCAGTATTTT.

This chain joins TRBV14 and TRBJ2-3, with D perhaps matching TRBD2 (6 bases). The CDR3 has 15 amino acids. The V end lost 1 base, the J end lost 6 bases, and 14 bases lay between the germline ends. CDR1 is SGHDN, CDR2 FVKESK, per germline. The CDR3 DNA sequence: TGTGCCAGCAGCCAAGTAGGTAGCGGAGTTGATACGCAGTATTTT. The encoded protein is CASSQVGSGVDTQYF.

V is TRBV20-1 and J is TRBJ2-1; 8 bases agree with TRBD2. CDR1 and CDR2 (germline): DFQATT, SNEGSKA (reference sequence). The CDR3 consists of 13 residues. The CDR3 DNA reads as TGCAGGACGGGCGGGGGGACCCACAATGAGCAGTTCTTC. This sequence encodes CRTGGGTHNEQFF.

The chain combines TRBV7-9 with TRBJ1-1; maybe TRBD1 (5 bases). Trimming cost V 1 base and J 5 bases, with 11 bases left between them. CDR3 length: 14 amino acids. Germline CDR1 is SEHNR and CDR2 is FQNEAQ (reference sequence). CDR3 nucleotide sequence: TGTGCCAGCAGCTTAGGAGGGGATTGGACTGAAGCTTTCTTT. This encodes CASSLGGDWTEAFF.

This clonotype came up a few times. The chain has TRBV7-2 and TRBJ2-4, with D perhaps matching TRBD1 or TRBD2 (5 bases each). From germline, CDR1 is SGHTA and CDR2 FQGNSA. V gave up 1 base and J gave up 0 bases, with 10 bases separating them. The CDR3 is 16 residues long. This chain's CDR3 is CASSLGDGIAKNIQYF. The CDR3 bases are TGTGCCAGCAGCTTAGGGGACGGTATAGCCAAAAACATTCAGTACTTC.

This chain links TRBV5-1 with TRBJ2-2; D is perhaps TRBD1 or TRBD2 (6 bases each). The V end lost 1 base, the J end lost 5 bases, and 15 bases lay between the germline ends. The CDR3 extends over 16 amino acids. From germline, CDR1 is SGHRS and CDR2 YFSETQ. CDR3 coding DNA: TGCGCCAGCAGCTTGAGGCCCCGGGGGCAAACCGGGGAGCTGTTTTTT. This encodes CASSLRPRGQTGELFF.

There are a few counts of this clonotype. V and J are TRBV5-1 and TRBJ2-2; tentatively, D is TRBD2 (6 bases). Trimming cost V 0 bases and J 8 bases, with 20 bases left between them. Germline V CDR1 and CDR2: SGHRS, YFSETQ. The CDR3 is made up of 17 amino acids. Here the CDR3 reads CASSLARASVATGELFF. The CDR3 nucleotides read TGCGCCAGCAGCTTGGCTCGGGCTAGCGTAGCGACGGGGGAGCTGTTTTTT.

The V and J genes are TRBV7-2 and TRBJ2-2; D gene ambiguous. There are 15 residues in the CDR3. Germline loops: CDR1 SGHTA, CDR2 FQGNSA. With 2 bases removed from V and 3 bases from J, the gap between germline ends came to 10 bases. The CDR3 DNA sequence: TGTGCCAGCAGCTTATTCGGACGCGACACCGGGGAGCTGTTTTTT. Amino acids: CASSLFGRDTGELFF.

This clonotype was found a few times. V is TRBV10-3 and J is TRBJ1-1; no clear D gene. This CDR3 is 14 amino acids long. Per germline, CDR1 ENHRY and CDR2 SYGVKD. V was shortened by 4 bases and J by 3 bases, with 12 bases between the two germline ends. The CDR3 bases are TGTGCCATCAGTGGTGGGTACCGGGACACTGAAGCTTTCTTT. Residues: CAISGGYRDTEAFF.

This clonotype showed up just a few times. The chain recombines TRBV28 with TRBJ2-1; 11 bases line up with TRBD2. This CDR3 spans 17 amino acids. The trim removed 6 bases at V and 7 bases at J, leaving 14 bases unmatched. From germline, CDR1 is MDHEN and CDR2 SYDVKM. The CDR3 DNA is TGTGCCAGCAGCTACCCTAGCGGGAGGTGGGTAGGGAATGAGCAGTTCTTC. Translated: CASSYPSGRWVGNEQFF.

V is TRBV12-3 or TRBV12-4 and J is TRBJ2-3; 7 bases match TRBD2. V lost 3 bases to trimming and J lost 0 bases; unmatched junction nucleotides: 3. The CDR3 contains 15 residues. Written as DNA, the CDR3 is TGTGCCAGCAGTTTTGGCGGGAGAAGCACAGATACGCAGTATTTT. Protein: CASSFGGRSTDTQYF.

The V and J genes are TRBV20-1 and TRBJ2-3; 10 bases match TRBD2. Per the germline V gene, CDR1 is DFQATT and CDR2 is SNEGSKA (reference sequence). The ends lost 2 bases at V and 7 bases at J; junction bases unmatched: 6. The CDR3 loop spans 14 amino acids. The CDR3, as DNA: TGCAGTGCTAGAAGGGATAGCGGGGGGTATACGCAGTATTTT. Translating it yields CSARRDSGGYTQYF.

The chain recombines TRBV5-1 with TRBJ2-1, with 15 bases matching TRBD2. This CDR3 has 16 amino acids. CDR1 and CDR2 (germline): SGHRS, YFSETQ. V lost 4 bases, J lost 8 bases, and 7 bases stayed unmatched. CDR3 nucleotides: TGCGCCAGCAGCAGGAGGACTAGCGGGGGGGCCCATGAGCAGTTCTTC. This sequence encodes CASSRRTSGGAHEQFF.

This chain's CDR3 is CASSFTSGRGYEQYF. CDR3 nucleotides: TGTGCCAGCAGTTTCACTAGCGGGAGGGGCTACGAGCAGTACTTC. The chain links TRBV12-3 or TRBV12-4 to TRBJ2-7; 13 positions match TRBD2. This CDR3 contains 15 residues. The trim removed 3 bases at V and 3 bases at J, leaving 2 bases unmatched.

This chain links TRBV16 with TRBJ2-7; a weak D match, TRBD1 (6 bases). Germline V lookup: CDR1 KGHSY, CDR2 FQNENV. The CDR3 has 18 amino acids. V was clipped by 3 bases and J by 2 bases, with 23 bases between them. CDR3 region: CASSHNPDAPGQPYEQYF. For the CDR3, the DNA is TGTGCCAGCAGCCATAACCCTGACGCCCCGGGACAACCCTACGAGCAGTACTTC.

V and J are TRBV7-8 and TRBJ2-7, with a possible D match to TRBD2 (6 bases). This CDR3 has 15 amino acids. Germline-derived CDR1 and CDR2 are SGHVS and FQNEAQ. Between the trimmed V and J ends, which lost 1 base and 2 bases, there was a span of 12 bases. CDR3 DNA: TGTGCCAGCAGCTTAGAACCTAGCGCGACCTACGAGCAGTACTTC. Residues: CASSLEPSATYEQYF.

This clonotype was seen a few times. Here the CDR3 reads CASSFHGGGNTGELFF. The CDR3 DNA sequence: TGTGCCAGCAGCTTTCATGGCGGGGGAAACACCGGGGAGCTGTTTTTT. The rearrangement joins TRBV5-5 to TRBJ2-2; 7 bases match TRBD2. The CDR3 is 16 amino acids. Germline CDR1 reads SGHKS; CDR2 reads YYEKEE (reference sequence). Trimming took 2 bases from V and 2 from J; bases not matched to a gene: 6.

This chain joins TRBV12-3 or TRBV12-4 and TRBJ2-5; D call uncertain. V dropped 5 bases and J dropped 7 bases, with 8 bases sitting between them. CDR3 length equals 11 residues. CDR3 amino acids: CASSLRLTQYF. CDR3 DNA sequence: TGTGCCAGCAGTCTCAGGTTGACCCAGTACTTC.

The DNA for the CDR3 is TGTGCCAGCAGCTTAGAAGTGGGGACCCTCAATCAGCCCCAGCATTTT. Residues: CASSLEVGTLNQPQHF. The chain has TRBV7-9 and TRBJ1-5, with D maybe TRBD1 (5 bases). Trimming removed 1 base from V and 3 bases from J, with 13 bases in between. This CDR3 contains 16 residues. Germline assignment: CDR1 SEHNR and CDR2 FQNEAQ (reference sequence).

This sequence joins TRBV10-3 and TRBJ1-1; 7 positions agree with TRBD1. J lost 3 bases, V lost 5 bases, and 3 bases had no gene match. Germline CDR1 and CDR2: ENHRY and SYGVKD. The CDR3 has 13 residues. In DNA, the CDR3 is TGTGCCATCAGTCATCAGGGGGACACTGAAGCTTTCTTT. This sequence encodes CAISHQGDTEAFF.

The chain recombines TRBV2 with TRBJ2-3; D is tentatively TRBD1 or TRBD2 (7 bases each). The CDR3 extends over 15 amino acids. V lost 3 bases and J lost 3, with 13 bases in between. In germline, CDR1 is SNHLY, CDR2 FYNNEI. The CDR3 DNA follows: TGTGCCAGCAGTGACAGGGGGGGATCAACAGATACGCAGTATTTT. Translating it yields CASSDRGGSTDTQYF.

This clonotype was observed a handful of times. The chain employs TRBV5-1 and TRBJ2-1; 7 bases are a match to TRBD2. The CDR3 consists of 16 residues. The J segment lost 3 bases and the V segment lost 4 bases, leaving 10 bases of the junction unmatched. Looked up from germline, CDR1 is SGHRS and CDR2 is YFSETQ. Here the CDR3 reads CASSTQAGTGYNEQFF. The CDR3 nucleotides are TGCGCCAGCAGCACACAAGCGGGGACGGGCTACAATGAGCAGTTCTTC.

This clonotype was seen a handful of times. This sequence joins TRBV7-8 and TRBJ2-7; TRBD1 is a possible D gene (5 bases). Germline CDR1 reads SGHVS; CDR2 reads FQNEAQ. The CDR3 is 14 residues long. V lost 1 base to trimming and J lost 2 bases, with 9 bases between them. CDR3 sequence (DNA): TGTGCCAGCAGCTTAGGGACAACGGCCTACGAGCAGTACTTC. This gives the protein CASSLGTTAYEQYF.

The chain is built from TRBV29-1 and TRBJ2-4; D unresolved. Germline CDR1 SQVTM, CDR2 ANQGSEA. CDR3 length: 12 amino acids. V was cut by 6 bases and J by 0 bases, with 6 bases left in between. This chain's CDR3 is CSVTVAKNIQYF. The CDR3 nucleotides read TGCAGCGTAACCGTAGCCAAAAACATTCAGTACTTC.

The table lists this clonotype with a few counts. The CDR3 spells CASSLEGRVSAGELFF. Here the CDR3 DNA reads TGTGCCAGCAGCTTGGAGGGCAGGGTTTCCGCCGGGGAGCTGTTTTTT. This chain connects TRBV11-1 to TRBJ2-2; D might be TRBD2 (6 bases). The CDR3 spans 16 residues. Trimming stripped 3 bases from V and 6 bases from J, with 17 bases between. The V gene's germline CDR1 is SGHAT and CDR2 FQDESV (reference sequence).